One and the same sample provided the 17 T cell receptor beta chains below, sequenced in a study of vaccination effects on CD4 cells after COVID-19. Before sequencing, viral peptide pools were used by the ViraFEST assay to expand antigen-specific CD4+ T cells. Culture lasted about ten days before CD4+ T cell isolation. As their vaccination, participants received two doses of either BNT162b2 or mRNA-1273. Some clones are missing from TCRdb's copy, which holds only in-frame ones; the method was immunoSEQ multiplex PCR. The sample contains 25,000 to 30,000 clones, 70% to 75% of which appear only once. No antigen has been identified for these receptors. The specimen was CD4+ T cells from PBMCs cultured with HCoV-NL63 spike peptides, collected after COVID-19 vaccination. The receptors come from a human donor who received a COVID-19 vaccine.

This clone was recorded a few times. The CDR3 loop reads CASSMGAGGSNEQFF. CDR3 sequence (DNA): TGTGCCAGTAGTATGGGGGCAGGGGGCTCCAATGAGCAGTTCTTC. The chain couples TRBV19 to TRBJ2-1; 8 positions agree with TRBD1. CDR3 length equals 15 residues. The germline V gene has CDR1 LNHDA and CDR2 SQIVND (reference sequence). V was pared by 3 bases and J by 6 bases, with 7 bases of the junction left unmatched.

This rearrangement joins TRBV6-5 to TRBJ2-7, with TRBD1 identical over 8 bases. Per germline, CDR1 MNHEY and CDR2 SVGAGI. CDR3 size: 14 residues. After removal of 4 bases from V and 5 bases from J, the junction contained 7 bases not matched to a gene. This CDR3 is CASSFGRGRDEQYF. CDR3 coding DNA: TGTGCCAGCAGTTTTGGCAGGGGGCGCGACGAGCAGTACTTC.

This rearrangement joins TRBV9 to TRBJ2-5; 13 bases are shared with TRBD2. The germline gives CDR1 SGDLS, CDR2 YYNGEE. The CDR3 sequence is 15 residues long. The ends lost 5 bases at V and 4 bases at J; junction bases unmatched: 5. This CDR3 reads CASRRGLAGAETQYF. The CDR3 DNA reads as TGTGCCAGCAGACGTGGACTAGCGGGAGCAGAGACCCAGTACTTC.

This chain joins TRBV2 and TRBJ2-3; D gene uncertain. The CDR3 is 13 amino acids. V lost 6 bases and J lost 0, with 7 bases in between. The germline V gene encodes CDR1 SNHLY and CDR2 FYNNEI. The CDR3: CASSKRSTDTQYF. CDR3 nucleotide sequence: TGTGCCAGCAGCAAGCGTAGCACAGATACGCAGTATTTT. The full variable domain, rest sourced from reference TRBV2 and TRBJ2-3, is EPEVTQTPSHQVTQMGQEVILRCVPISNHLYFYWYRQILGQKVEFLVSFYNNEISEKSEIFDDQFSVERPDGSNFTLKIRSTKLEDSAMYFCASSKRSTDTQYFGPGTRLTVL.

The chain has TRBV18 and TRBJ2-5; 10 nucleotides line up with TRBD1. In germline, CDR1 is KGHSH, CDR2 LQKENI. This CDR3 spans 15 amino acids. Germline trimming cut 6 bases from V and 7 bases from J; bases unmatched to any gene: 11. CDR3 sequence: CASSRQGTGEGTQYF. In DNA form, the CDR3 reads TGTGCCAGCTCTCGTCAAGGGACAGGGGAAGGGACCCAGTACTTC.

The chain uses TRBV19 and TRBJ2-3; D gene unclear. The germline gives CDR1 LNHDA, CDR2 SQIVND (reference sequence). This CDR3 spans 17 amino acids. V lost 5 bases and J lost 0, with 18 bases in between. The CDR3 DNA reads as TGTGCCAGTAGTCCTTTATTAGCTGGCTCTAGCACAGATACGCAGTATTTT. It is translated as CASSPLLAGSSTDTQYF.

The chain employs TRBV6-5 and TRBJ2-7; D unresolved. The CDR3 extends over 12 amino acids. Trimming took off 8 bases at V and 2 bases at J, with 10 bases between the two ends. The germline V gene has CDR1 MNHEY and CDR2 SVGAGI. CDR3: CASQKATYEQYF. DNA of the CDR3: TGTGCCAGCCAGAAGGCTACCTACGAGCAGTACTTC.

This clone was observed a handful of times. The chain uses TRBV4-1 and TRBJ1-5; possible D gene TRBD1, 6 bases. Trimming took 1 base from V and 2 from J, leaving 18 bases between them. Germline CDR1 and CDR2: MGHRA and YSYEKL. The CDR3 totals 18 residues. In DNA, the CDR3 is TGCGCCAGCAGCCAAGCCTCCAGGGGCGGCTCTCGCAATCAGCCCCAGCATTTT. This encodes CASSQASRGGSRNQPQHF.

CDR3 coding DNA: TGTGCCAGCAGACCCAACAGGGATACGCAGTATTTT. Its protein is CASRPNRDTQYF. The chain has TRBV6-5 and TRBJ2-3, with D perhaps TRBD1 (5 bases). Germline CDR1 is MNHEY and CDR2 is SVGAGI. The V end was cut by 6 bases, the J end by 6 bases, with 10 bases between. The CDR3 length is 12 residues.

Only a few counts were recorded for this clone. The chain couples TRBV19 to TRBJ1-2; weak D call: TRBD1 (5 bases). V lost 5 bases to trimming and J lost 4 bases, with 14 bases between them. The CDR3 contains 14 residues. From germline, CDR1 is LNHDA and CDR2 SQIVND (reference sequence). CDR3 bases: TGTGCCAGTAGTTTTAGGGGCGAGGGCTATGGCTACACCTTC. As protein: CASSFRGEGYGYTF. The full variable domain, with the rest looked up from reference TRBV19 and TRBJ1-2, is DGGITQSPKYLFRKEGQNVTLSCEQNLNHDAMYWYRQDPGQGLRLIYYSQIVNDFQKGDIAEGYSVSREKKESFPLTVTSAQKNPTAFYLCASSFRGEGYGYTFGSGTRLTVV.

This sequence joins TRBV10-3 and TRBJ2-1; TRBD2 is a possible D gene (5 bases). The CDR3 runs to 14 residues. Germline V CDR1 and CDR2: ENHRY, SYGVKD. With 7 bases removed from V and 2 bases from J, the gap between germline ends came to 12 bases. CDR3 DNA sequence: TGTGCCATCACCCCCACGGGGACCTACAATGAGCAGTTCTTC. Protein sequence: CAITPTGTYNEQFF.

V and J are TRBV7-9 and TRBJ2-3; either TRBD1 or TRBD2 may supply D (6 bases each). V lost 5 bases to trimming and J lost 0 bases, with 15 bases between them. This CDR3 is 16 amino acids long. From germline, CDR1 is SEHNR and CDR2 FQNEAQ (reference sequence). DNA of the CDR3: TGTGCCAGCAGCCCGGGGGCAGCGACTAGCACAGATACGCAGTATTTT. This encodes CASSPGAATSTDTQYF.

The genes are TRBV19 and TRBJ2-2; TRBD1 is a possible D gene (5 bases). The germline V gene has CDR1 LNHDA and CDR2 SQIVND (reference sequence). CDR3 size: 15 residues. Trimming cost V 0 bases and J 6 bases, with 11 bases left between them. The CDR3 DNA reads TGTGCCAGTAGTATAGACCTCAGGGCGGCCGGGGAGCTGTTTTTT. Protein sequence: CASSIDLRAAGELFF.

By proportion, this clone is medium-sized. The chain is built from TRBV18 and TRBJ1-1, with D unresolved. V lost 2 bases and J 2 bases, leaving 12 bases between the germline ends. CDR1 is KGHSH, CDR2 LQKENI, per germline. The length of the CDR3 is 15 residues. The CDR3 spells CASSPGRRINTEAFF. The CDR3 nucleotides are TGTGCCAGCTCACCAGGGCGGAGGATCAACACTGAAGCTTTCTTT. The entire variable domain, with the rest obtained from reference TRBV18 and TRBJ1-1, is as follows: NAGVMQNPRHLVRRRGQEARLRCSPMKGHSHVYWYRQLPEEGLKFMVYLQKENIIDESGMPKERFSAEFPKEGPSILRIQQVVRGDSAAYFCASSPGRRINTEAFFGQGTRLTVV.

The sample holds one count of this clone. The J gene is TRBJ1-1, the V gene TRBV10-3, with D maybe TRBD1 (6 bases). In germline, CDR1 is ENHRY, CDR2 SYGVKD. Trimming removed 7 bases from V and 0 bases from J, with 9 bases in between. This CDR3 region has 13 residues. CDR3 protein: CAITGQMNTEAFF. In DNA, the CDR3 is TGTGCCATCACTGGACAGATGAACACTGAAGCTTTCTTT.

This clone has just one count. The J gene is TRBJ2-7, the V gene TRBV7-9; 12 nucleotides match TRBD1. CDR3 length: 16 amino acids. The trim removed 3 bases at V and 4 bases at J, leaving 7 bases unmatched. Germline V lookup: CDR1 SEHNR, CDR2 FQNEAQ (reference sequence). The CDR3 bases are TGTGCCAGCAGCTTCTTCCGGGACAGGGGGCTTTACGAGCAGTACTTC. It codes for CASSFFRDRGLYEQYF. Complete variable domain (other parts from reference TRBV7-9 and TRBJ2-7): DTGVSQNPRHKITKRGQNVTFRCDPISEHNRLYWYRQTLGQGPEFLTYFQNEAQLEKSRLLSDRFSAERPKGSFSTLEIQRTEQGDSAMYLCASSFFRDRGLYEQYFGPGTRLTVT.

This clone was seen only a few times. This sequence joins TRBV5-1 and TRBJ2-1, with 10 bases that match TRBD2. The CDR3 runs 15 residues. Losses at the gene ends were 4 bases for V and 4 bases for J; bases not matched to a gene: 5. Germline assignment: CDR1 SGHRS and CDR2 YFSETQ. CDR3 DNA: TGCGCCAGCAGCCCAACTAGCGGGGAGTACAATGAGCAGTTCTTC. It specifies CASSPTSGEYNEQFF.